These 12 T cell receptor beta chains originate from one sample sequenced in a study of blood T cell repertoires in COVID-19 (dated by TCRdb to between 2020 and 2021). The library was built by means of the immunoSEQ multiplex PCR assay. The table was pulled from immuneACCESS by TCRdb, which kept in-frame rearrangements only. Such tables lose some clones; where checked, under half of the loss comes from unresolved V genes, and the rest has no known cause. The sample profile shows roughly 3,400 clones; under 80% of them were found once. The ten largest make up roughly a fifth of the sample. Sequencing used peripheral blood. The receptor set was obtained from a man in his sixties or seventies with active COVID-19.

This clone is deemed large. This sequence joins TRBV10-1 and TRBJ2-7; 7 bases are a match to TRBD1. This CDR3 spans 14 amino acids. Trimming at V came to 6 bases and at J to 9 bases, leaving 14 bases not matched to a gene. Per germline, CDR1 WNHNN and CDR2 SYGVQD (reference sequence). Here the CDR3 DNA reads TGCGCCAGCAGCCTTAACAGGGGTGGAGGTCGGCAGTACTTC. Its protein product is CASSLNRGGGRQYF.

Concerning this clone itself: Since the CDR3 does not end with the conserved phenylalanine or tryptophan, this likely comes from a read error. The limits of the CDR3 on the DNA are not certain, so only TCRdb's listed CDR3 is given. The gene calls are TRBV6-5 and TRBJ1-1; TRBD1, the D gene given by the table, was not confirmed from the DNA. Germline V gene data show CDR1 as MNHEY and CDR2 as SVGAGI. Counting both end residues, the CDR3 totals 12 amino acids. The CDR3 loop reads CASSSPPNRARI.

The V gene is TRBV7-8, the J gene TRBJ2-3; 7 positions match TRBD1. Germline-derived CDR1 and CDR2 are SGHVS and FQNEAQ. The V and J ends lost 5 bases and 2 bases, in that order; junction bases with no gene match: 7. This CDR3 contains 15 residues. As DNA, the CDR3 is TGTGCCAGCAGCCCCCCAGGGGGTTTCACAGATACGCAGTATTTT. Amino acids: CASSPPGGFTDTQYF.

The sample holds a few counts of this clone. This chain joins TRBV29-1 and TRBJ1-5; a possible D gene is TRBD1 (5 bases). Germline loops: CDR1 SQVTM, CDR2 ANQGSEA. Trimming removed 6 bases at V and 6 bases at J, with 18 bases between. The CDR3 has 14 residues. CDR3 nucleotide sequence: TGCAGCGTCCGTTCCGATCAGGGCACTCAGCCCCAGCATTTT. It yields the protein CSVRSDQGTQPQHF.

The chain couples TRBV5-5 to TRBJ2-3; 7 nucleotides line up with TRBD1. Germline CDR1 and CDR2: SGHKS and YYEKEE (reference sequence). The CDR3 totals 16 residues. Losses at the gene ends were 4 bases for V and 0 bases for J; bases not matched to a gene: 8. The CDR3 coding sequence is TGTGCCAGCAGCGAGAAAGGGACAGACAGCACAGATACGCAGTATTTT. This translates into CASSEKGTDSTDTQYF.

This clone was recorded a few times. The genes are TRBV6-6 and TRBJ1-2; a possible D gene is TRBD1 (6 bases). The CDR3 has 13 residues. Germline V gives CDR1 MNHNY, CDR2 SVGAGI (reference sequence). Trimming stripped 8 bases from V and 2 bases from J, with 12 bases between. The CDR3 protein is CASRSGTNYGYTF. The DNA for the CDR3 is TGTGCCAGCCGATCCGGGACAAACTATGGCTACACCTTC.

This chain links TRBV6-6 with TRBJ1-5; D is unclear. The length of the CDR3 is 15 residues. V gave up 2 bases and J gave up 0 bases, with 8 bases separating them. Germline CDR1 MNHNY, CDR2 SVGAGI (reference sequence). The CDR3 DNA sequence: TGTGCCAGCAGTTACGCACAGATTAGCAATCAGCCCCAGCATTTT. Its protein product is CASSYAQISNQPQHF.

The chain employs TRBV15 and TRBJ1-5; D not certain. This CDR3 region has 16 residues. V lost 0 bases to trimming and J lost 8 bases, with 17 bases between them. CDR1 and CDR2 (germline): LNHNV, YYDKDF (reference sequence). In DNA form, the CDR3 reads TGTGCCACCAGCAGAGATGGACTGTCCGCCGCAGAGCCCCAGCATTTT. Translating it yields CATSRDGLSAAEPQHF.

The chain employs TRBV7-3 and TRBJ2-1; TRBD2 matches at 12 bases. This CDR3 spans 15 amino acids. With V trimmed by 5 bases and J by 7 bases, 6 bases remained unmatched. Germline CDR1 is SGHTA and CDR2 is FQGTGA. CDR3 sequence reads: CASSHGTSGRNEQFF. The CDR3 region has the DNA TGTGCCAGCAGCCACGGGACTAGCGGGCGGAATGAGCAGTTCTTC.

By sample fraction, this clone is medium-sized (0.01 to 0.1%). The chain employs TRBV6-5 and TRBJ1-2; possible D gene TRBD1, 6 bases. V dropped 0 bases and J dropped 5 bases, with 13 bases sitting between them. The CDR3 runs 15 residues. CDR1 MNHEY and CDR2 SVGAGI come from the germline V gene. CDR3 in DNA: TGTGCCAGCAGTTACTCGCGGGGGGGCGAGTATGGCTACACCTTC. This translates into CASSYSRGGEYGYTF.

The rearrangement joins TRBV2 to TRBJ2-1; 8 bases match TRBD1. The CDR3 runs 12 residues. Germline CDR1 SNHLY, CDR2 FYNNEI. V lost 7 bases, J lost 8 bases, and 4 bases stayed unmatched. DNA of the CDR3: TGTGCCAGCAACCGACAGGGGTATGAGCAGTTCTTC. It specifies CASNRQGYEQFF.

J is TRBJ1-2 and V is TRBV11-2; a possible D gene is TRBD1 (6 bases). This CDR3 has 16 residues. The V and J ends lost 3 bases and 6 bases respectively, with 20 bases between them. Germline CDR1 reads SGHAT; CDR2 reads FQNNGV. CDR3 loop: CASSFRPRGQTDGYTF. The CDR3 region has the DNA TGTGCCAGCAGCTTTAGACCCCGGGGACAAACCGATGGCTACACCTTC.